This entry describes one T cell receptor beta chain. V lost 6 bases to trimming and J lost 2 bases; unmatched junction nucleotides: 6. Germline-derived CDR1 and CDR2 are MNHEY and SVGAGI. The CDR3 extends over 14 amino acids. The sample originates from a study of cytomegalovirus exposure and HLA in healthy donors. Primers included in the PCR were 60 Vbeta and 13 Jbeta primers. Clones were sequenced by immunoSEQ multiplex PCR, and TCRdb holds only the in-frame ones, with some missing. The top ten clones hold roughly 2.6% of a sample with 90,000 to 150,000 clones, about 74% of them seen once. The chain joins TRBV6-5 to TRBJ2-7, with TRBD1 matching 8 bases. The TCR comes from a female donor in good health and CMV-seronegative. The material sequenced was PBMCs. CDR3 loop: CASRRGQATYEQYF. In DNA, the CDR3 is TGTGCCAGCAGGAGGGGACAGGCGACCTACGAGCAGTACTTC.